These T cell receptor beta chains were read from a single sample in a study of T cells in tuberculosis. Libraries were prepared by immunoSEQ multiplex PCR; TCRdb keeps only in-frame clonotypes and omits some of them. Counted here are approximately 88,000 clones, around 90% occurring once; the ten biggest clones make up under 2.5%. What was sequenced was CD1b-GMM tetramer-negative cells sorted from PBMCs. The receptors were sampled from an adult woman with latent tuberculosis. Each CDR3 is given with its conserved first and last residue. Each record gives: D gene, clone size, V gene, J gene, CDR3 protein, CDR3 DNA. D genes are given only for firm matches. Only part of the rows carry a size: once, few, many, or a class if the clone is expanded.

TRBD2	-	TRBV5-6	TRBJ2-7	CASSLAGSGGSYEQYF	TGTGCCAGCAGCTTGGCCGGCAGCGGGGGTTCCTACGAGCAGTACTTC
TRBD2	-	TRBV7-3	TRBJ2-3	CASSLTSGGTDTQYF	TGTGCCAGCAGCTTAACTAGCGGGGGCACAGATACGCAGTATTTT
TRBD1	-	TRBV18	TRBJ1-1	CASSPRDRYTEAFF	TGTGCCAGCTCACCGAGGGACAGGTACACTGAAGCTTTCTTT
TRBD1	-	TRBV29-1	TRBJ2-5	CSVTGDETQYF	TGCAGCGTTACAGGGGATGAGACCCAGTACTTC
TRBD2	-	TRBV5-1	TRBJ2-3	CASSLATGGALDTQYF	TGCGCCAGCAGCTTGGCTACCGGGGGGGCCTTAGATACGCAGTATTTT
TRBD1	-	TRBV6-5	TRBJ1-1	CASSRTGSGTEAFF	TGTGCCAGCAGTAGGACAGGGTCGGGCACTGAAGCTTTCTTT
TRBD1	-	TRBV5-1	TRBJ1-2	CASSIQGAQYGYTF	TGCGCCAGCAGCATCCAGGGGGCGCAGTATGGCTACACCTTC
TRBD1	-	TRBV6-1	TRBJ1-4	CASREQGAGREKLFF	TGTGCCAGCAGGGAACAGGGGGCAGGACGAGAAAAACTGTTTTTT
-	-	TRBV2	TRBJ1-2	CASSERAQVYYGYTF	TGTGCCAGCAGTGAACGGGCACAGGTGTACTATGGCTACACCTTC
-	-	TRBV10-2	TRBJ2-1	CASSEGHPYNEQFF	TGCGCCAGCAGTGAGGGACACCCATACAATGAGCAGTTCTTC
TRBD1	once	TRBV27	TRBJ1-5	CASSLWTGRNQPQHF	TGTGCCAGCAGTTTGTGGACAGGGCGCAATCAGCCCCAGCATTTT
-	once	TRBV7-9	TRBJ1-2	CASSLVQDGGYTF	TGTGCCAGCAGCTTAGTACAGGATGGAGGCTACACCTTC
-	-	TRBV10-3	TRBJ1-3	CASRGWNSGNTIYF	TGTGCCAGCCGCGGATGGAACTCTGGAAACACCATATATTTT
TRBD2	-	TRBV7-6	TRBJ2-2	CASSLVPAGGPGVTGELFF	TGTGCCAGCAGCTTAGTTCCAGCGGGGGGGCCCGGGGTCACCGGGGAGCTGTTTTTT
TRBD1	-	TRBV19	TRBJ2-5	CASSRGQGGGETQYF	TGTGCCAGTAGTAGGGGACAGGGGGGAGGAGAGACCCAGTACTTC
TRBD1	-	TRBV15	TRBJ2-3	CATSRQTPGQGTRTDTQYF	TGTGCCACCAGCAGACAAACACCGGGACAGGGGACGAGAACAGATACGCAGTATTTT
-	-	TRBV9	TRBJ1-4	CASSVGGGAATNEKLFF	TGTGCCAGCAGCGTAGGAGGGGGGGCAGCAACTAATGAAAAACTGTTTTTT
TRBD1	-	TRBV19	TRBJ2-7	CASSPRGLYEQYF	TGTGCCAGTAGTCCCAGGGGGCTCTACGAGCAGTACTTC
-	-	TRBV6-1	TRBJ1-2	CASSTIIQGNYGYTF	TGTGCCAGCAGCACTATCATACAGGGCAACTATGGCTACACCTTC
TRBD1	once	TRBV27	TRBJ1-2	CASSRDRAPNYGYTF	TGTGCCAGCAGCCGGGACAGGGCCCCAAACTATGGCTACACCTTC
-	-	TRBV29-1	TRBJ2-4	CSVGRVIGAKNIQYF	TGCAGCGTTGGACGGGTGATCGGAGCCAAAAACATTCAGTACTTC
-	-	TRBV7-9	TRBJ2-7	CASSYPGSGDYEQYF	TGTGCCAGCAGCTACCCGGGTTCCGGGGACTACGAGCAGTACTTC
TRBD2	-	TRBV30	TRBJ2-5	CAWSVERGGRRETQYF	TGTGCCTGGAGTGTAGAGCGGGGGGGCCGGAGAGAGACCCAGTACTTC
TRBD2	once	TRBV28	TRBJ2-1	CASSAPGLNYNEQFF	TGTGCCAGCAGTGCCCCGGGACTAAACTACAATGAGCAGTTCTTC
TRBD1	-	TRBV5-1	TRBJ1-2	CASSLGQGAFQDGYTF	TGCGCCAGCAGCTTGGGACAGGGGGCGTTCCAGGATGGCTACACCTTC
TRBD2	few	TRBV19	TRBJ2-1	CASSILRGGLNNEQFF	TGTGCCAGTAGTATACTGCGGGGGGGCCTGAACAATGAGCAGTTCTTC
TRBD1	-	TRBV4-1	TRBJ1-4	CASSRGQLFATNEKLFF	TGCGCCAGCAGCAGGGGACAGCTCTTTGCAACTAATGAAAAACTGTTTTTT
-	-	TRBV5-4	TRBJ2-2	CASSPLTSTGELFF	TGTGCCAGCAGCCCCCTTACTAGCACCGGGGAGCTGTTTTTT
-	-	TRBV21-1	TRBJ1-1	CASIEGHPRTEAFF	TGTGCCAGCATCGAGGGACACCCGAGGACTGAAGCTTTCTTT
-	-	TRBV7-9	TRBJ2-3	CASSLAGAADTQYF	TGTGCCAGCAGCTTAGCGGGGGCCGCAGATACGCAGTATTTT
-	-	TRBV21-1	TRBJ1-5	CASSSFEGAIGDQPQHF	TGTGCCAGCAGCTCCTTCGAGGGGGCAATAGGAGATCAGCCCCAGCATTTT
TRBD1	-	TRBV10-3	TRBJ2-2	CAISSGQGSTGELFF	TGTGCCATCAGTTCCGGACAGGGGAGCACCGGGGAGCTGTTTTTT
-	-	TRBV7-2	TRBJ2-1	CASSPGSFNEQFF	TGTGCCAGCAGCCCCGGGTCCTTCAATGAGCAGTTCTTC
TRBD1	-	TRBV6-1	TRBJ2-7	CASSQGTGSNEQYF	TGTGCCAGCAGTCAGGGGACAGGCTCCAACGAGCAGTACTTC
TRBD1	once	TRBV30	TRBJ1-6	CAGITGTANSPLHF	TGTGCCGGAATTACCGGGACAGCAAATTCACCCCTCCACTTT
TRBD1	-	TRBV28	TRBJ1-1	CASSLPGQGGPKAFF	TGTGCCAGCAGTCTTCCGGGACAGGGTGGCCCGAAAGCTTTCTTT
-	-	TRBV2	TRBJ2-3	CASSVLGAGTDTQYF	TGTGCCAGCAGTGTTTTGGGGGCCGGCACAGATACGCAGTATTTT
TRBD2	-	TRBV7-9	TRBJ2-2	CASSFRAGDTGELFF	TGTGCCAGCAGTTTTAGGGCGGGGGACACCGGGGAGCTGTTTTTT
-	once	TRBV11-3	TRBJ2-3	CASSLRAGHTQYF	TGTGCCAGCAGCTTAAGGGCGGGGCATACGCAGTATTTT
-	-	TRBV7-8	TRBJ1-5	CASSPQGIDPNQPQHF	TGTGCCAGCAGCCCACAGGGTATCGACCCCAATCAGCCCCAGCATTTT
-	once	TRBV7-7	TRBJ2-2	CASSPVREAGELFF	TGTGCTAGCAGCCCCGTGCGGGAAGCCGGGGAGCTGTTTTTT
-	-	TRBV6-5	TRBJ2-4	CATRTGGGNIQYF	TGTGCCACTAGAACAGGGGGGGGTAACATTCAGTACTTC
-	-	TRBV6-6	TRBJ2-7	CASSYSNRGYEQYF	TGTGCCAGCAGTTACTCGAATCGGGGTTACGAGCAGTACTTC
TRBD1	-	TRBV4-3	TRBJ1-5	CASSQGQGSGWPQHF	TGCGCCAGCAGCCAAGGACAGGGTTCGGGATGGCCCCAGCATTTT
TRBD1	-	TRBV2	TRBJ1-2	CASRDRGTNYGYTF	TGTGCCAGCAGGGACAGGGGAACTAACTATGGCTACACCTTC
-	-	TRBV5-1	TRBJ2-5	CASSFGGNGETQYF	TGCGCCAGCAGCTTCGGTGGTAACGGGGAGACCCAGTACTTC
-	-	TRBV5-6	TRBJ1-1	CASSFVGLQDTEAFF	TGTGCCAGCAGCTTTGTCGGCCTGCAGGACACTGAAGCTTTCTTT